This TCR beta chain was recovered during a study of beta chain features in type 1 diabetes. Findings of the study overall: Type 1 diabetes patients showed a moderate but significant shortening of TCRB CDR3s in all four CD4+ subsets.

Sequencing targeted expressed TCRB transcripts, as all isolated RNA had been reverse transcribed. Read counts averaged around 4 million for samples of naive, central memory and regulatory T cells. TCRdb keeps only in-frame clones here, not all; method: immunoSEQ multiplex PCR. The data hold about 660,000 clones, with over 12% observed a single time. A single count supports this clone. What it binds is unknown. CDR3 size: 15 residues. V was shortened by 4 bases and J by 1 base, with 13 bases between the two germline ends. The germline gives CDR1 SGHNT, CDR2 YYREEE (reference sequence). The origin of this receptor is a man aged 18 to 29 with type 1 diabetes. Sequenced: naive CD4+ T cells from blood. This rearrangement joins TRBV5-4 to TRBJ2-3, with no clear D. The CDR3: CASSQDPYGTDTQYF. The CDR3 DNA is TGTGCCAGCAGCCAAGACCCCTACGGCACAGATACGCAGTATTTT.